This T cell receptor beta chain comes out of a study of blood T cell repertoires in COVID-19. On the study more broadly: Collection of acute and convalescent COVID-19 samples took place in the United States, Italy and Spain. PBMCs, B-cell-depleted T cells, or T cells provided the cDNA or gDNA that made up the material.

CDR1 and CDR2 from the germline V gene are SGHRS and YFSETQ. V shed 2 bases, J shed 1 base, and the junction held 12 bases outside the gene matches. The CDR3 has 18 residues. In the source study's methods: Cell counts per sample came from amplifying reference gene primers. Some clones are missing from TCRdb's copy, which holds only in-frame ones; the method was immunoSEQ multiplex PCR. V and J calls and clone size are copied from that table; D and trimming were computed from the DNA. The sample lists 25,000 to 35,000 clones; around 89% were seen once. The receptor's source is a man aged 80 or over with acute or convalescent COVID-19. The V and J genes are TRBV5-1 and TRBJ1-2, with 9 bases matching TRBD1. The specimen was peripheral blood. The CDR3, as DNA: TGCGCCAGCAGCTTAGGATTGAGAGGGACAGGGAATAACTATGGCTACACCTTC. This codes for CASSLGLRGTGNNYGYTF.